The 20 T cell receptor beta chains below were found in one sample sequenced in a study of CD8 T cells in ankylosing spondylitis. TCRdb called the 5' RACE reads again in MiXCR, with one record for every CDR3 protein. The table lists about 130,000 distinct CDR3 sequences, around 13% of them singletons, with 3% in the top ten. Sequencing input: blood, either unsorted or a sorted T cell fraction (not recorded which). These receptor sequences come from a female donor with ankylosing spondylitis or in good health (not recorded which).

This clonotype was seen at least ten times. The V call is TRBV28, the J call TRBJ2-7, with D unresolved. This CDR3 is 12 amino acids long. Germline CDR1 is MDHEN and CDR2 is SYDVKM. Trimming pared 10 bases from V and 6 bases from J, leaving 16 bases between. The CDR3 here is CATHTNFGEQYF. CDR3 DNA: TGTGCCACCCACACAAACTTCGGCGAGCAGTACTTC.

The table lists this clonotype with many counts. The chain couples TRBV20-1 to TRBJ1-5; tentative D call: TRBD1 (5 bases). Germline V gene sequence: CDR1 DFQATT, CDR2 SNEGSKA (reference sequence). This CDR3 has 15 amino acids. Trimming removed 0 bases from V and 2 bases from J, with 11 bases in between. CDR3 region: CSARDRRGGNQPQHF. In nucleotides, the CDR3 is TGCAGTGCTAGAGATCGAAGGGGAGGCAATCAGCCCCAGCATTTT.

At least ten counts were recorded for this clonotype. CDR3: CASSYFPSGTGSVDTQYF. CDR3 DNA: TGTGCCAGCAGTTACTTCCCTTCCGGGACGGGGAGCGTTGATACGCAGTATTTT. This chain uses TRBV6-5 with TRBJ2-3; D is perhaps TRBD1 or TRBD2 (5 bases each). Germline V gives CDR1 MNHEY, CDR2 SVGAGI. CDR3 length: 18 residues. V gave up 1 base and J gave up 6 bases, with 23 bases separating them.

This clonotype appeared many times. The chain has TRBV10-3 and TRBJ2-5; either TRBD1 or TRBD2 may fit D (6 bases each). Per the germline V gene, CDR1 is ENHRY and CDR2 is SYGVKD. CDR3 length equals 15 residues. V lost 3 bases and J lost 4, with 15 bases in between. CDR3 bases: TGTGCCATCAGTGAAATGATCGGGGGCCGAGAGACCCAGTACTTC. This gives the protein CAISEMIGGRETQYF.

The CDR3 coding sequence is TGCGCCAGCAGCCTTACAGGTCTTGGGGTTGATGAGCAGTTCTTC. Its protein product is CASSLTGLGVDEQFF. The chain links TRBV4-1 to TRBJ2-1, with D possibly being TRBD1 (5 bases). CDR3 length: 15 residues. Germline V gene sequence: CDR1 MGHRA, CDR2 YSYEKL. V shed 4 bases and J shed 8 bases, with 18 bases lying between them.

About this clonotype itself: This may arise from a read error, as a much more abundant clone is one base away. V and J are TRBV6-1 and TRBJ2-2; weak D call: TRBD2 (6 bases). The CDR3 loop spans 16 amino acids. Germline V lookup: CDR1 MNHNS, CDR2 SASEGT. The CDR3 nucleotides are TGTACCAGCAGTACGGTGGGGGGACGGAACACCGGGGAGCTGTTTTTT. Translated: CTSSTVGGRNTGELFF.

There are many counts of this clonotype. This rearrangement joins TRBV18 to TRBJ2-1; TRBD2 agrees at 7 bases. The CDR3 is made up of 17 amino acids. Germline CDR1 KGHSH, CDR2 LQKENI. With 4 bases clipped from V and 0 bases from J, the junction kept 9 bases outside the gene matches. CDR3 protein: CASSQSPGGSSYNEQFF. CDR3 coding DNA: TGTGCCAGCTCACAAAGTCCAGGCGGGAGCTCCTACAATGAGCAGTTCTTC.

The chain combines TRBV12-3 or TRBV12-4 with TRBJ2-5; D is ambiguous. The CDR3 is made up of 14 amino acids. Between the trimmed V and J ends, which lost 0 bases and 2 bases, there was a span of 7 bases. Here the CDR3 DNA reads TGTGCCAGCAGTTTAGCGTTGGAGCAAGAGACCCAGTACTTC. This codes for CASSLALEQETQYF.

This clonotype was found a few times. CDR3 in amino acids: CASSSGLETDTQYF. DNA for the CDR3: TGTGCCAGCAGCTCGGGACTTGAGACAGATACGCAGTATTTT. This chain links TRBV7-2 with TRBJ2-3, with D possibly being TRBD2 (6 bases). CDR3 size: 14 residues. Germline V gene sequence: CDR1 SGHTA, CDR2 FQGNSA. V was trimmed by 4 bases and J by 3 bases, leaving 11 bases between them.

Many counts were recorded for this clonotype. This rearrangement joins TRBV10-3 to TRBJ2-3; 12 bases fit TRBD2. Looked up from germline, CDR1 is ENHRY and CDR2 is SYGVKD. The CDR3 has 15 amino acids. V shed 7 bases and J 2 bases; nucleotides not matched to a gene: 4. CDR3 in amino acids: CAITRTSGDTDTQYF. Written as DNA, the CDR3 is TGTGCCATCACTCGGACTAGCGGGGACACAGATACGCAGTATTTT.

The table lists this clonotype with a few counts. The chain has TRBV9 and TRBJ2-3; TRBD2 matches at 12 bases. CDR3 length equals 21 residues. Germline V gene lookup returns CDR1 SGDLS and CDR2 YYNGEE. Losses at the gene ends were 3 bases for V and 1 base for J; bases not matched to a gene: 18. The CDR3 protein is CASSADGPTSGSWMRTDTQYF. The CDR3 DNA is TGTGCCAGCAGCGCCGACGGTCCGACTAGCGGGAGTTGGATGCGCACAGATACGCAGTATTTT.

The table lists this clonotype with many counts. The rearrangement uses TRBV10-3 and TRBJ1-4; tentatively, D is TRBD1 (5 bases). Germline V gene sequence: CDR1 ENHRY, CDR2 SYGVKD. The V end lost 6 bases, the J end lost 2 bases, and 13 bases lay between the germline ends. The CDR3 contains 15 residues. The CDR3 DNA reads TGTGCCATCAGACCCACCGGGGGTACTAATGAAAAACTGTTTTTT. It yields the protein CAIRPTGGTNEKLFF.

Ten or more counts support this clonotype. The CDR3 spells CASSLMSVVGEQYF. CDR3 DNA sequence: TGCGCCAGCAGCTTGATGTCCGTGGTAGGGGAGCAGTACTTC. V and J are TRBV5-1 and TRBJ2-7; D remains ambiguous. The CDR3 spans 14 residues. Germline V gives CDR1 SGHRS, CDR2 YFSETQ. V lost 1 base and J lost 7, with 15 bases in between.

The chain is built from TRBV12-3 or TRBV12-4 and TRBJ1-5; D uncertain. V was pared by 1 base and J by 6 bases, with 7 bases between. This CDR3 comprises 13 residues. The CDR3 bases are TGTGCCAGCAGTTTAGGGGCGGGTCAGCCCCAGCATTTT. It specifies CASSLGAGQPQHF.

Only a few counts were recorded for this clonotype. This chain joins TRBV5-4 and TRBJ2-2; D is undetermined. V was shortened by 2 bases and J by 5 bases, with 7 bases between the two germline ends. Germline CDR1 is SGHNT and CDR2 is YYREEE (reference sequence). The CDR3 loop spans 13 amino acids. DNA for the CDR3: TGTGCCAGCAGCTTAGAAGTTACCGGGGAGCTGTTTTTT. It translates to CASSLEVTGELFF.

This clonotype was observed many times. The chain uses TRBV29-1 and TRBJ2-7, with 7 nucleotides matching TRBD2. V was clipped by 5 bases and J by 3 bases; unmatched bases: 10. Germline values: CDR1 SQVTM, CDR2 ANQGSEA. The CDR3 is 14 residues long. The CDR3 protein is CSVRRGEGGYEQYF. The CDR3 bases are TGCAGCGTTCGTCGAGGGGAGGGCGGCTACGAGCAGTACTTC.

With regard to this clonotype: A read error may explain this, as a much larger clone is one base away. The rearrangement links TRBV7-3 to TRBJ2-5, with a possible D match to TRBD2 (7 bases). CDR1 is SGHTA and CDR2 is FQGTGA in the germline V gene. This CDR3 spans 16 amino acids. CDR3 loop: CASNLVGGLGQETQYF. As DNA, the CDR3 is TGTGCCAGCAACTTAGTGGGGGGGCTCGGACAAGAGACCCAGTACTTC. The full variable domain, with the rest looked up from reference TRBV7-3 and TRBJ2-5, is GAGVSQTPSNKVTEKGKYVELRCDPISGHTALYWYRQSLGQGPEFLIYFQGTGAADDSGLPNDRFFAVRPEGSVSTLKIQRTERGDSAVYLCASNLVGGLGQETQYFGPGTRLLVL.

The chain uses TRBV15 and TRBJ1-5; TRBD1 matches at 9 bases. Germline CDR1 LNHNV, CDR2 YYDKDF (reference sequence). After removal of 4 bases from V and 5 bases from J, the junction contained 6 bases not matched to a gene. The CDR3 spans 15 residues. CDR3 amino acids: CATSIDRGSYQPQHF. The CDR3 bases are TGTGCCACCAGCATTGACAGGGGGAGTTATCAGCCCCAGCATTTT.

This rearrangement joins TRBV2 to TRBJ2-2; D is tentatively TRBD1 or TRBD2 (5 bases each). Germline V gives CDR1 SNHLY, CDR2 FYNNEI. V dropped 11 bases and J dropped 5 bases, with 12 bases sitting between them. The CDR3 spans 12 residues. The CDR3 here is CAAKGPTGELFF. The CDR3 DNA reads TGTGCCGCAAAGGGACCAACCGGGGAGCTGTTTTTT.

This chain uses TRBV20-1 with TRBJ2-5, with D uncertain. Germline V gene data show CDR1 as DFQATT and CDR2 as SNEGSKA (reference sequence). This CDR3 region has 13 residues. V shed 5 bases and J shed 5 bases, with 15 bases lying between them. The CDR3 loop is CSARSLMEETQYF. CDR3 coding DNA: TGCAGTGCTCGGTCCTTAATGGAGGAGACCCAGTACTTC.